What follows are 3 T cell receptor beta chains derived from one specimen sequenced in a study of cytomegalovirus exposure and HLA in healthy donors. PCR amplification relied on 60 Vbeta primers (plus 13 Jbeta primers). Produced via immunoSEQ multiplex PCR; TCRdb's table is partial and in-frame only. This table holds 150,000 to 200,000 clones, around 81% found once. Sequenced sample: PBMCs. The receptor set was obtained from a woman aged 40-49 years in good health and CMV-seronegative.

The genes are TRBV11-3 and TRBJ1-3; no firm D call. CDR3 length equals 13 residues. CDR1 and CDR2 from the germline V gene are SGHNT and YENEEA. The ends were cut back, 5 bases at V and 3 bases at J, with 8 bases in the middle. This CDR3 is CASSPRSGNTIYF. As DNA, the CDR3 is TGTGCCAGCAGCCCCCGGAGTGGAAACACCATATATTTT.

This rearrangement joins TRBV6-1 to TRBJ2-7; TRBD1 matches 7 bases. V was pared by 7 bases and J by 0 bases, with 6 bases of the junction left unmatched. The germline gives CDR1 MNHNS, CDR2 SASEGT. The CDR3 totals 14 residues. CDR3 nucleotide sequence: TGTGCCAGCACCCCGGGGACAGCCTCCTACGAGCAGTACTTC. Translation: CASTPGTASYEQYF.

The DNA for the CDR3 is TGCGCCAGCAGCCGAGGGACAGAGAACACTGAAGCTTTCTTT. Its protein is CASSRGTENTEAFF. J is TRBJ1-1 and V is TRBV5-1, with 7 positions matching TRBD1. The germline gives CDR1 SGHRS, CDR2 YFSETQ. Unmatched junction bases numbered 4, after V lost 4 bases and J lost 1 base. This CDR3 is 14 amino acids long.